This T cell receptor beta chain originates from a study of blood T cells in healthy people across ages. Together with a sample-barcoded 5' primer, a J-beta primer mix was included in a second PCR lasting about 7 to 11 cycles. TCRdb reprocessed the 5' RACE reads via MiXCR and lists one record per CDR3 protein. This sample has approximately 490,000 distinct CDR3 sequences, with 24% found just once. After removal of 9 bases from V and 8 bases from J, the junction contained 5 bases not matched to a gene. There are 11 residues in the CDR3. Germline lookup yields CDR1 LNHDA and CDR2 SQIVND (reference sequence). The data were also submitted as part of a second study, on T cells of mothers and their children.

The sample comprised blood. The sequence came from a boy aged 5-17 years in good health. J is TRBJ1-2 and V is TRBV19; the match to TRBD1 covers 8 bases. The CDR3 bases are TGTGCCAGCCGACAGGGGAGAGGCTACACCTTC. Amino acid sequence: CASRQGRGYTF.